The clone carrying this T cell receptor (beta chain) has at least ten counts. The CDR3 runs 11 residues. Trimming pared 6 bases from V and 6 bases from J, leaving 8 bases between. Germline V CDR1 and CDR2: LGHNT, FRNRAP. TCRdb used MiXCR to reprocess the reads, holding one entry per CDR3 protein. Among 630,000 or so distinct CDR3 sequences listed, approximately 25% were seen once. This entry belongs to a study of T cell repertoires in cytomegalovirus infection. The V gene is TRBV12-5, the J gene TRBJ1-1; no reliable D call. The material sequenced was CD8+ T cells from PBMCs. The receptor was derived from a human donor in good health (CMV status not recorded). Some clones in this sample may be carry-over from other donors' samples. CDR3 sequence (DNA): TGTGCTAGTGGGGTTACTTCTGAAGCTTTCTTT. Translated, it gives CASGVTSEAFF.